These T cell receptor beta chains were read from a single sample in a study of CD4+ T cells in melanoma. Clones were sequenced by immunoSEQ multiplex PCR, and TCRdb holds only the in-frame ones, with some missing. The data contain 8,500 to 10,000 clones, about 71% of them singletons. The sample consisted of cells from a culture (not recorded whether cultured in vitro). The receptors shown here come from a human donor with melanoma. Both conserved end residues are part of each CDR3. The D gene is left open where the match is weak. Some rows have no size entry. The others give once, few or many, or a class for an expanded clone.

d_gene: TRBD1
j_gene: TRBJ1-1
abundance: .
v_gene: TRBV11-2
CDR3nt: TGTGCCAGCAGCTTACTACAGGGGGCCCCTGAAGCTTTCTTT
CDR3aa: CASSLLQGAPEAFF

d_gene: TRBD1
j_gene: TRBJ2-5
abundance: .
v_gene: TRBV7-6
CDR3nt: TGTGCCAGCAGCTGGGACAGAGAGACCCAGTACTTC
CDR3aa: CASSWDRETQYF

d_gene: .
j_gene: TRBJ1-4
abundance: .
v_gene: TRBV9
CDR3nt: TGTGCCAGCAGTACCCAGGGTGCAACTAATGAAAAACTGTTTTTT
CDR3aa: CASSTQGATNEKLFF

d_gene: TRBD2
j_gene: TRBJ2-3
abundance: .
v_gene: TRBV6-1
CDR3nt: TGTGCCAGCAGTGAAGCTGGACTAGCGGGGGGGCGGTGGAATACGCAGTATTTT
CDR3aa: CASSEAGLAGGRWNTQYF

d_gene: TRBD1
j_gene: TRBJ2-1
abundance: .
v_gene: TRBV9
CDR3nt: TGTGCCAGCAGCTTGGCCGGGACAGTATTTTACAATGAGCAGTTCTTC
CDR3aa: CASSLAGTVFYNEQFF

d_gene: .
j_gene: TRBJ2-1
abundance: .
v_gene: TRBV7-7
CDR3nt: TGTGCTAGCAGCTTAACCGGGGGACATGAGCAGTTCTTC
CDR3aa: CASSLTGGHEQFF

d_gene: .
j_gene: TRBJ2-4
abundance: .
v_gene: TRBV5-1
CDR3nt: TGCGCCAGCAGCTTGGAGTCTCCCGGCCCAGACAACATTCAGTACTTC
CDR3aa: CASSLESPGPDNIQYF

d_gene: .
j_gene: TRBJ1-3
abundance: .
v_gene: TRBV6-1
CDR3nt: TGTGCCAGCAGTGAACTTTGGGCCACCTCTGGAAACACCATATATTTT
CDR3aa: CASSELWATSGNTIYF

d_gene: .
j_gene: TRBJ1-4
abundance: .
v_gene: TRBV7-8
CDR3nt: TGTGCCAGCAGCTTCGTCCCGGGAACAACTAATGAAAAACTGTTTTTT
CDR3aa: CASSFVPGTTNEKLFF

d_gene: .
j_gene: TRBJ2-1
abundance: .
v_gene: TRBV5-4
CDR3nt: TGTGCCAGCAGCTTGGGGGTACTAGAGGGTGAGCAGTTCTTC
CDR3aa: CASSLGVLEGEQFF

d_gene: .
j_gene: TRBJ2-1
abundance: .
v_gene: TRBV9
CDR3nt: TGTGCCAGCAGCGTAGGGCCACTGGAGCACGTCCTCAATGAGCAGTTCTTC
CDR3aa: CASSVGPLEHVLNEQFF

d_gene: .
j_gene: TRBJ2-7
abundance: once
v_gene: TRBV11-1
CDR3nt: TGTGCCAGCAGCTTAAACGCGGGAACCTCCTACGAGCAGTACTTC
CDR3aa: CASSLNAGTSYEQYF

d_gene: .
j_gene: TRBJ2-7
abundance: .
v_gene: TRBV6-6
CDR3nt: TGTGCCAGCAGTTCCCCCGGATCCTCCTACGAGCAGTACTTC
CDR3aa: CASSSPGSSYEQYF

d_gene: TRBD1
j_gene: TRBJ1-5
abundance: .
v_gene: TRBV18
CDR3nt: TGTGCCAGCTCAGCGACAGGGGGAAGATTGGGTAGCAATCAGCCCCAGCATTTT
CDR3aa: CASSATGGRLGSNQPQHF

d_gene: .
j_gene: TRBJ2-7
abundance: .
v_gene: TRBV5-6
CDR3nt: TGTGCCAGCAGCTTGGCCCAGGGATACTACGAGCAGTACTTC
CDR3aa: CASSLAQGYYEQYF

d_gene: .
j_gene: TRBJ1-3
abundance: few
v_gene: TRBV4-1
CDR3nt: TGCGCCAGCAGCCACCCCGGAAACACCATATATTTT
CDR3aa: CASSHPGNTIYF

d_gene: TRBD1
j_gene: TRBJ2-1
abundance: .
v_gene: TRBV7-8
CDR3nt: TGTGCCAGCAGCGCAGACGGGTTGGGGGACAGGGGCGCGGCGGGCTCCTACAATGAGCAGTTCTTC
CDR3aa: CASSADGLGDRGAAGSYNEQFF

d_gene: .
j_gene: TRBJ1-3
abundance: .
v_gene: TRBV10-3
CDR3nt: TGTGCCATCAGTGAGCCGCAGGTAGCTGGAAACACCATATATTTT
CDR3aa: CAISEPQVAGNTIYF